The clone carrying this T cell receptor (beta chain) showed up just once. The data derive from a study of T-cell reconstitution after alpha-beta-depleted transplantation in children. Germline-derived CDR1 and CDR2 are SGHTA and FQGTGA. This CDR3 contains 16 residues. Trimming pared 2 bases from V and 0 bases from J, leaving 12 bases between. This sample's TCRbeta library carried unique molecular identifier barcodes. TCRdb reprocessed the PCR reads via MiXCR and lists one record per CDR3 protein. The sample has about 980,000 distinct CDR3 sequences; 25% to 30% are singletons. The receptor comes from a boy younger than two who had a stem cell transplant for SCID, so the T cells may come from the graft donor. J is TRBJ2-3 and V is TRBV7-3; D is uncertain. The source material was PBMCs, mostly from graft donor cells, sampled 360 days after TCRalphabeta/CD19-depleted stem cell transplant. The CDR3 DNA follows: TGTGCCAGCAGCTTAGACCCGATTCCCAGCACAGATACGCAGTATTTT. It is translated as CASSLDPIPSTDTQYF.